These 19 T cell receptor beta chains were all obtained from the same sample, sequenced in a study of cytomegalovirus exposure and HLA in healthy donors. Both 60 Vbeta primers and 13 Jbeta primers went into the PCR. Profiling relied on immunoSEQ multiplex PCR, and the TCRdb table lists in-frame clones only, not all of them. Of 85,000 to 100,000 clones in the sample, 79% were seen once. Sequencing was carried out using PBMCs. The receptor set was obtained from a male donor in good health and CMV-seropositive.

In its sample, this clone was seen a few times. V usage is TRBV14 and J usage is TRBJ1-2; D call uncertain. V lost 4 bases and J lost 2, with 14 bases in between. This CDR3 contains 15 residues. CDR1 and CDR2 from the germline V gene are SGHDN and FVKESK. The CDR3 is CASSLTRGWNYGYTF. CDR3 bases: TGTGCCAGCAGCCTCACGAGAGGGTGGAACTATGGCTACACCTTC.

V usage is TRBV9 and J usage is TRBJ1-5, with 11 bases aligning to TRBD1. The V gene's germline CDR1 is SGDLS and CDR2 YYNGEE. Trimming at V came to 7 bases and at J to 2 bases, leaving 14 bases not matched to a gene. The CDR3 length is 18 residues. CDR3 DNA: TGTGCCAGCCCCGATAAGGACAGGGGGCGCGGAGGCAATCAGCCCCAGCATTTT. Translated: CASPDKDRGRGGNQPQHF.

The V call is TRBV5-4, the J call TRBJ1-6; D is possibly TRBD1 (6 bases). Germline V lookup: CDR1 SGHNT, CDR2 YYREEE (reference sequence). The CDR3 sequence is 14 residues long. Trimming took 3 bases from V and 5 from J, leaving 9 bases between them. CDR3 amino acids: CASSSPGDNSPLHF. For the CDR3, the DNA is TGTGCCAGCAGCTCCCCAGGGGATAATTCACCCCTCCACTTT.

In its sample, this clone was seen a few times. V usage is TRBV15 and J usage is TRBJ1-2, with TRBD1 as a possible D gene (6 bases). Deletions cut 5 bases from V and 5 bases from J, with 15 bases between. CDR1 and CDR2 from the germline V gene are LNHNV and YYDKDF (reference sequence). The CDR3 has 14 residues. CDR3 loop: CATSGTRQAYGYTF. In nucleotides, the CDR3 is TGTGCCACCAGCGGGACCAGACAGGCATATGGCTACACCTTC.

CDR3 DNA: TGTGCTAGTGCCCAGACAGGGGAGGGACAGCCCCAGCATTTT. This codes for CASAQTGEGQPQHF. The chain couples TRBV12-5 to TRBJ1-5; the match to TRBD1 covers 8 bases. The CDR3 contains 14 residues. Germline V gives CDR1 LGHNT, CDR2 FRNRAP. Germline trimming cut 7 bases from V and 7 bases from J; bases unmatched to any gene: 9.

The chain carries TRBV5-1 and TRBJ2-7, with D maybe TRBD1 (5 bases). Germline CDR1 reads SGHRS; CDR2 reads YFSETQ. V lost 4 bases, J lost 3 bases, and 14 bases lay in between. CDR3 length equals 14 residues. The CDR3 nucleotides are TGCGCCAGCAGCCCACCGACAGAACACTACGAGCAGTACTTC. Translating it yields CASSPPTEHYEQYF.

This sequence joins TRBV6-5 and TRBJ2-7, with 9 bases that match TRBD1. With V trimmed by 2 bases and J by 7 bases, 9 bases remained unmatched. CDR1 is MNHEY, CDR2 SVGAGI, per germline. This CDR3 is 15 amino acids long. The CDR3 region has the DNA TGTGCCAGCAGTTACGCGACAGGGGGAGGGGGGGAGCAGTACTTC. It specifies CASSYATGGGGEQYF.

The rearrangement joins TRBV2 to TRBJ1-5; weak D call: TRBD1 (6 bases). Germline V lookup: CDR1 SNHLY, CDR2 FYNNEI. V lost 5 bases to trimming and J lost 6 bases, with 14 bases between them. The CDR3 contains 14 residues. The CDR3 bases are TGTGCCAGCAGTAGACAGGAATCCCTTCAGCCCCAGCATTTT. Its translation: CASSRQESLQPQHF.

J is TRBJ1-1 and V is TRBV6-5; 7 nucleotides match TRBD1. This CDR3 contains 14 residues. The junction had 7 bases not matched to a gene; V was cut back by 5 bases and J by 4 bases. Germline V gives CDR1 MNHEY, CDR2 SVGAGI. In DNA, the CDR3 is TGTGCCAGCAGTACAGGGGCTGTGGGCACTGAAGCTTTCTTT. Protein: CASSTGAVGTEAFF.

As regards this clone: Other DNA sequences in this sample translate to the same CDR3. The chain joins TRBV7-9 to TRBJ2-3; 7 nucleotides match TRBD1. This CDR3 comprises 14 residues. In germline, CDR1 is SEHNR, CDR2 FQNEAQ (reference sequence). Trimming took 5 bases from V and 0 from J; bases not matched to a gene: 2. The CDR3 DNA reads as TGTGCCAGCAGCCGGGGACAGAGCACAGATACGCAGTATTTT. This sequence encodes CASSRGQSTDTQYF.

This chain connects TRBV30 to TRBJ1-2; weak D call: TRBD1 (5 bases). Germline V gene data show CDR1 as GTSNPN and CDR2 as SVGIG (reference sequence). The CDR3 loop spans 15 amino acids. The V end was cut by 5 bases, the J end by 3 bases, with 19 bases between. CDR3 DNA: TGTGCCTGGGTGAAGGAGGGACTGGGGCACTATGGCTACACCTTC. Its translation: CAWVKEGLGHYGYTF.

This clone was counted a few times. The chain joins TRBV6-1 to TRBJ1-1, with TRBD1 matching over 7 bases. The CDR3 sequence is 15 residues long. The V gene end was trimmed by 6 bases and the J gene end by 0 bases; junction bases not matched to a gene: 7. Germline CDR1 reads MNHNS; CDR2 reads SASEGT. The CDR3 loop reads CASRANRGMNTEAFF. CDR3 coding DNA: TGTGCCAGCAGGGCCAACAGGGGCATGAACACTGAAGCTTTCTTT.

As to this clone: One end of the junction fails to match germline, which may point to a read error. The chain recombines TRBV11-3 with TRBJ2-1, with 9 positions matching TRBD1. The length of the CDR3 is 17 residues. CDR1 and CDR2 from the germline V gene are SGHNT and YENEEA. CDR3: CVSSLGRTGVSYNEQFF. As DNA, the CDR3 is TGTGTCAGCAGCTTAGGAAGGACAGGGGTTTCCTACAATGAGCAGTTCTTC.

V usage is TRBV12-5 and J usage is TRBJ1-1; D is unresolved. The CDR3 runs to 12 residues. Germline V lookup: CDR1 LGHNT, CDR2 FRNRAP. Trimming stripped 0 bases from V and 10 bases from J, with 9 bases between. In nucleotides, the CDR3 is TGTGCTAGTGGTTTGGTACGGGGAGGAGCTTTCTTT. Translating gives CASGLVRGGAFF.

The chain joins TRBV10-3 to TRBJ2-7; no clear D gene. This CDR3 comprises 15 residues. Germline V CDR1 and CDR2: ENHRY, SYGVKD. The V and J ends lost 0 bases and 5 bases respectively, with 14 bases between them. The CDR3 DNA is TGTGCCATCAGTGAGTCAAACCCGGGTTTAGACGAGCAGTACTTC. Protein product: CAISESNPGLDEQYF.

The CDR3 is CASSFYGGASYNEQFF. The CDR3 nucleotides read TGTGCCAGCAGCTTCTACGGGGGGGCCTCCTACAATGAGCAGTTCTTC. The rearrangement links TRBV7-2 to TRBJ2-1; 8 positions match TRBD2. The CDR3 is 16 amino acids. The germline V gene has CDR1 SGHTA and CDR2 FQGNSA. The J segment lost 0 bases and the V segment lost 3 bases, leaving 4 bases of the junction unmatched.

The chain links TRBV10-3 to TRBJ1-1; TRBD1 aligns across 9 bases. CDR3 size: 14 residues. Germline CDR1 ENHRY, CDR2 SYGVKD. The V segment lost 2 bases and the J segment 2 bases; nucleotides outside the gene matches: 0. The CDR3 DNA sequence: TGTGCCATCAGTGAGACAGGGGGCAACACTGAAGCTTTCTTT. Translation gives CAISETGGNTEAFF.

The V gene is TRBV9, the J gene TRBJ1-1; maybe TRBD1 (5 bases). Germline V gene data show CDR1 as SGDLS and CDR2 as YYNGEE. The CDR3 length is 12 residues. Trimming took 4 bases from V and 12 from J, leaving 16 bases between them. CDR3 sequence reads: CASSSIQGVSFF. CDR3 in DNA: TGTGCCAGCAGCTCCATCCAGGGTGTGTCTTTCTTT. The entire variable domain, with the rest obtained from reference TRBV9 and TRBJ1-1, is as follows: DSGVTQTPKHLITATGQRVTLRCSPRSGDLSVYWYQQSLDQGLQFLIQYYNGEERAKGNILERFSAQQFPDLHSELNLSSLELGDSALYFCASSSIQGVSFFGQGTRLTVV.

This clone was seen just once. V and J are TRBV7-8 and TRBJ1-2, with TRBD1 identical over 8 bases. V lost 5 bases to trimming and J lost 3 bases; unmatched junction nucleotides: 8. The CDR3 loop spans 15 amino acids. Per germline, CDR1 SGHVS and CDR2 FQNEAQ. This CDR3 reads CASSHTRGQDYGYTF. CDR3 in DNA: TGTGCCAGCAGCCATACCAGGGGGCAGGACTATGGCTACACCTTC. The full variable domain, in which reference TRBV7-8 and TRBJ1-2 provide the parts outside the CDR3, is GAGVSQSPRYKVAKRGQDVALRCDPISGHVSLFWYQQALGQGPEFLTYFQNEAQLDKSGLPSDRFFAERPEGSVSTLKIQRTQQEDSAVYLCASSHTRGQDYGYTFGSGTRLTVV.